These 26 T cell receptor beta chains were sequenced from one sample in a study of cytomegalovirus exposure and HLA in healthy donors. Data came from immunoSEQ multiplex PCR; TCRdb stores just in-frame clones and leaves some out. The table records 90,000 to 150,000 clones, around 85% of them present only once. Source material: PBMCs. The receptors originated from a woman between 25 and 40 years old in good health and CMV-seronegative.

CDR3 nucleotides: TGTGCCAGCAGCGTAGCCGCGACTAGCGGGGGTGAGACCCAGTACTTC. It codes for CASSVAATSGGETQYF. The gene calls are TRBV9 and TRBJ2-5, with 12 bases fitting TRBD2. The V and J ends lost 0 bases and 5 bases, in that order; junction bases with no gene match: 5. The CDR3 loop spans 16 amino acids. Germline CDR1 and CDR2: SGDLS and YYNGEE.

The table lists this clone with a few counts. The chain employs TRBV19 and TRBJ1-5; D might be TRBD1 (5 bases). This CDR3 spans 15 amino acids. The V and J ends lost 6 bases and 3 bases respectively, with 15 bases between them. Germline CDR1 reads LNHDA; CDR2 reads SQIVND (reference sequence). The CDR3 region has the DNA TGTGCCAGTAGACCGAGGAGGGGCCCCAATCAGCCCCAGCATTTT. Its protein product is CASRPRRGPNQPQHF.

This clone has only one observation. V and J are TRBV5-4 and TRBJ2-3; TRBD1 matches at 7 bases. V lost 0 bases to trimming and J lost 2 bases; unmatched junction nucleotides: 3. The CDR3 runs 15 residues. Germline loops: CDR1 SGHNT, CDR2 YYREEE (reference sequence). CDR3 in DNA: TGTGCCAGCAGCTTGGCCAGGGGGACCACAGATACGCAGTATTTT. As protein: CASSLARGTTDTQYF.

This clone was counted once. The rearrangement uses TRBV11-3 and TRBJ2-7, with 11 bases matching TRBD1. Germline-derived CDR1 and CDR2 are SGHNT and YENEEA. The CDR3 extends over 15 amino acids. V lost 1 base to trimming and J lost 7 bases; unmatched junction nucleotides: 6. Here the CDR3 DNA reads TGTGCCAGCAGCTTAGGGGACAGGGGGTTTGATGAGCAGTACTTC. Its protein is CASSLGDRGFDEQYF.

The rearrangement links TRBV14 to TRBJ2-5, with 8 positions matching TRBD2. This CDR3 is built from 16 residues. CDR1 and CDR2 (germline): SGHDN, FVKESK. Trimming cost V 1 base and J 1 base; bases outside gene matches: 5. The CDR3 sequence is CASSQVTRGVQETQYF. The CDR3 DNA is TGTGCCAGCAGCCAAGTGACGCGGGGGGTCCAAGAGACCCAGTACTTC.

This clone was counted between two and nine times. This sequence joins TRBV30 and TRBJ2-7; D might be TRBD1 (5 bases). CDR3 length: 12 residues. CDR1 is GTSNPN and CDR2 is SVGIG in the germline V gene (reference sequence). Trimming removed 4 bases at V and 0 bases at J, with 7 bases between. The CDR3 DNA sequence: TGTGCCTGGAAAGGGGCCTCCTACGAGCAGTACTTC. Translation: CAWKGASYEQYF.

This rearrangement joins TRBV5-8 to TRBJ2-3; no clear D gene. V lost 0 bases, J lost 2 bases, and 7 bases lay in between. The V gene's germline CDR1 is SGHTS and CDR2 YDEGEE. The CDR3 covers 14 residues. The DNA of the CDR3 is TGTGCCAGCAGCTTGGGGAGCACCACAGATACGCAGTATTTT. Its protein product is CASSLGSTTDTQYF.

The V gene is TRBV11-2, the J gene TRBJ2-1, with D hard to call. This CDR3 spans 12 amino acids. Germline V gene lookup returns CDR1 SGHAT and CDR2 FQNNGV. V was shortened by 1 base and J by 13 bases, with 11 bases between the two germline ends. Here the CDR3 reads CASSLGAGPQFF. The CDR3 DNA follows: TGTGCCAGCAGCTTAGGAGCAGGCCCACAGTTCTTC.

The CDR3 DNA reads TGTGCCAGCAGCTTGGGGCAGGCAAATCAGCCCCAGCATTTT. Amino acids: CASSLGQANQPQHF. The chain couples TRBV5-6 to TRBJ1-5; D uncertain. The V end was cut by 0 bases, the J end by 4 bases, with 8 bases between. Germline assignment: CDR1 SGHDT and CDR2 YYEEEE. The CDR3 length is 14 residues.

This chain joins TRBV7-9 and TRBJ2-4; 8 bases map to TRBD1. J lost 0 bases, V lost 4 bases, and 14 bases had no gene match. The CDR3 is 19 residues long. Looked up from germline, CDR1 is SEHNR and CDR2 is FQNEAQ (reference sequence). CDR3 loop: CASSSTGAVSLLAKNIQYF. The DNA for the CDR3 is TGTGCCAGCAGCTCGACAGGGGCCGTTTCATTACTAGCCAAAAACATTCAGTACTTC.

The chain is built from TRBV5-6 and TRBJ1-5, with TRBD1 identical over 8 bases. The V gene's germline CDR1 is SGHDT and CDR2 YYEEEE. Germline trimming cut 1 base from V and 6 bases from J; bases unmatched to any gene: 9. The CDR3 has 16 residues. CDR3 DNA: TGTGCCAGCAGCTTGAACAGGGGGACCTCGGGTCAGCCCCAGCATTTT. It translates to CASSLNRGTSGQPQHF.

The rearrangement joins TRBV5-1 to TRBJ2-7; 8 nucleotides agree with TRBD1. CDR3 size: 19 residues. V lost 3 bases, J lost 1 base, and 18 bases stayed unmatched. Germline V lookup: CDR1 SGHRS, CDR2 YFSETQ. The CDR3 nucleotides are TGCGCCAGCAGCTCCCCACGGCAGGGGGCTCCTCTCCGGTCCTACGAGCAGTACTTC. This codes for CASSSPRQGAPLRSYEQYF.

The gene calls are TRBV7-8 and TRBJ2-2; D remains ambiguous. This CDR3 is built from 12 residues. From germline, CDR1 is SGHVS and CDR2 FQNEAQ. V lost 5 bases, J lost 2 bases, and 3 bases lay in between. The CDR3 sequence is CASSSNTGELFF. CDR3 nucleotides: TGTGCCAGCAGCAGCAACACCGGGGAGCTGTTTTTT.

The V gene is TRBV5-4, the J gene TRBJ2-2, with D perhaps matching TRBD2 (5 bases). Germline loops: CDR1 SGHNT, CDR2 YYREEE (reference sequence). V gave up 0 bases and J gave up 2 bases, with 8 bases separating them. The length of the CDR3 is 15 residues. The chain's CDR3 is CASSLEGANTGELFF. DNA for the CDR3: TGTGCCAGCAGCTTGGAGGGAGCAAACACCGGGGAGCTGTTTTTT.

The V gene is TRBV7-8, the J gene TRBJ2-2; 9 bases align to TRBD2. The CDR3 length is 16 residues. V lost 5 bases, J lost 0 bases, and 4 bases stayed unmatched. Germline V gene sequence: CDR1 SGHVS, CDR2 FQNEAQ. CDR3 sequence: CASSGRLAANTGELFF. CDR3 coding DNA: TGTGCCAGCAGCGGCCGACTAGCGGCGAACACCGGGGAGCTGTTTTTT.

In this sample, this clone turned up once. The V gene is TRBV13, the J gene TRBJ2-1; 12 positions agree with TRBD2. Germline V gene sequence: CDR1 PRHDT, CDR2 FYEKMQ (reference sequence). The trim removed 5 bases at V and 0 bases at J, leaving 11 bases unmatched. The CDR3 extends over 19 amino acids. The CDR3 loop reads CASSQGLAGSLSSYNEQFF. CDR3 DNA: TGTGCCAGCAGCCAAGGACTAGCGGGGTCCTTGAGCTCCTACAATGAGCAGTTCTTC.

CDR3 residues: CASSQEPGTAIHEQYF. In nucleotides, the CDR3 is TGTGCCAGCAGCCAGGAACCCGGGACAGCCATCCACGAGCAGTACTTC. The J gene is TRBJ2-7, the V gene TRBV4-2; 7 nucleotides agree with TRBD1. J was trimmed by 5 bases and V by 3 bases; bases with no gene match: 13. Germline-derived CDR1 and CDR2 are LGHNA and YNFKEQ. The CDR3 has 16 residues.

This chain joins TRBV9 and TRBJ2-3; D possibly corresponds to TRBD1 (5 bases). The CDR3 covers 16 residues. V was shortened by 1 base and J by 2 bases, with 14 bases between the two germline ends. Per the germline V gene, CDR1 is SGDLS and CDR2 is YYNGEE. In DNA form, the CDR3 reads TGTGCCAGCAGCGTAAGCCCCAGGGCGAACACAGATACGCAGTATTTT. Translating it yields CASSVSPRANTDTQYF.

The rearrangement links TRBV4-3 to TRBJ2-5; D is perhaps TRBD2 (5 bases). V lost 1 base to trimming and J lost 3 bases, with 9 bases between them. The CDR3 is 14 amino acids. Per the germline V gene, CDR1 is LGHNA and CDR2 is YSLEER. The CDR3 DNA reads TGCGCCAGCAGCCAAGCTCGACTAAAAGAGACCCAGTACTTC. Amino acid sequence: CASSQARLKETQYF.

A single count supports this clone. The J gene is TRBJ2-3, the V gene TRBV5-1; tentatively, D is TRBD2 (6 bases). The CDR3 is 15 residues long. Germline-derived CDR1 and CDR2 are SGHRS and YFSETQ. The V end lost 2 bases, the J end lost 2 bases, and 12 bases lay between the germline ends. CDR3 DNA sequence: TGCGCCAGCAGCTTTGATGCGGGAAACACAGATACGCAGTATTTT. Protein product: CASSFDAGNTDTQYF.

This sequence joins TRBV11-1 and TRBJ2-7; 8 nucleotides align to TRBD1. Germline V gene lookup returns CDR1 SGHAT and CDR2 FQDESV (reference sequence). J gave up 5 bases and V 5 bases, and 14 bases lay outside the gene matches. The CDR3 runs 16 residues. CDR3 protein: CASSARGQGDWDEQYF. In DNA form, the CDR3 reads TGTGCCAGCAGCGCCCGCGGACAGGGTGATTGGGACGAGCAGTACTTC.

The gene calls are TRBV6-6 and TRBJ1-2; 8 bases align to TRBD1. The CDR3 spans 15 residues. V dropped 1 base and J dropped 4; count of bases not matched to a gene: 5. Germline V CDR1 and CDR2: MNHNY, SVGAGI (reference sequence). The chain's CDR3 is CASSYFTGGSYGYTF. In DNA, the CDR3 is TGTGCCAGCAGTTACTTTACAGGGGGTAGCTATGGCTACACCTTC.

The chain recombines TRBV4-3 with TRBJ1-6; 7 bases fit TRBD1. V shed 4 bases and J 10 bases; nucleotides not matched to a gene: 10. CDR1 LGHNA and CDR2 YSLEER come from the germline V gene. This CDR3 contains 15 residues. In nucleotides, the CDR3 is TGCGCCAGCAGCCGACAGGGTGGCATGGGATCACCCCTCCACTTT. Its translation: CASSRQGGMGSPLHF.

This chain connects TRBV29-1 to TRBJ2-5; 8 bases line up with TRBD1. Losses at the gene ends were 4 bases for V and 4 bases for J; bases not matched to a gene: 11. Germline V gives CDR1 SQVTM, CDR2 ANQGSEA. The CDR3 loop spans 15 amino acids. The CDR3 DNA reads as TGCAGCGTTGGGGGCGACAGGGGACCCTTAGAGACCCAGTACTTC. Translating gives CSVGGDRGPLETQYF.

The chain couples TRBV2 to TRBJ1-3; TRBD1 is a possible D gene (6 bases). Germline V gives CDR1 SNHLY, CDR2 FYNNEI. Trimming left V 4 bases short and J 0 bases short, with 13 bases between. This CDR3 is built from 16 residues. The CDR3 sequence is CASSGGGASSGNTIYF. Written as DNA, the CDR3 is TGTGCCAGCAGTGGTGGGGGGGCCTCCTCTGGAAACACCATATATTTT.

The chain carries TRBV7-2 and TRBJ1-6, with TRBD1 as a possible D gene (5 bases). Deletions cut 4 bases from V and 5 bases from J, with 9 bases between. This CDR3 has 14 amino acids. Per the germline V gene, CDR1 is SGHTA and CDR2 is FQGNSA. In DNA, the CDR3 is TGTGCCAGCAGCTCAAGCAGGGATAATTCACCCCTCCACTTT. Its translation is CASSSSRDNSPLHF.